The rows below give T cell receptor beta chains drawn from one sample of a study of blood T cell repertoires in COVID-19. The data were produced by immunoSEQ multiplex PCR, yet TCRdb's version contains in-frame clones alone and is incomplete. The sample includes 200,000 to 250,000 clones, more than 70% of them seen just once. The source material was PBMCs or T cells enriched from blood (not recorded which). The origin of the receptors is a woman aged 45-59 years who had recovered from COVID-19. Each CDR3 is given without its conserved first and last residue. Each record gives: V gene, J gene, CDR3 protein.

TRBV11-2	TRBJ1-2	ASSLRLTANYGYT
TRBV28	TRBJ1-2	ASTFEGAGGYT
TRBV19	TRBJ1-3	AVTRHSGNTIY
TRBV6-5	TRBJ1-1	ASSYGSYMNTEAF
TRBV30	TRBJ1-1	AWSVGRPTEAF
TRBV28	TRBJ2-1	ASGGPAGLRHGEQF
TRBV30	TRBJ1-2	AWSLPGQGNYGYT
TRBV7-7	TRBJ2-6	ASSPGHVSGANVLT
TRBV5-1	TRBJ2-6	ASSLRPLESSGANVLT
TRBV5-1	TRBJ2-6	ASSSLGQSLGANVLT
TRBV5-5	TRBJ2-1	ASSLVRVQGVSNEQF
TRBV28	TRBJ1-2	ASSSTPPDRHYGYT
TRBV30	TRBJ1-1	AWSVGGKGADTEAF
TRBV2	TRBJ1-1	ASSFGPGTTEAF
TRBV18	TRBJ2-7	ASSPRHGDSYEQY
TRBV5-1	TRBJ2-1	ASSPTSGRYNEQF
TRBV27	TRBJ1-4	ASSWRDRGGKLF
TRBV6-5	TRBJ2-5	ASSGTSQETQY
TRBV9	TRBJ1-6	ASSVGGSNSPLH
TRBV7-8	TRBJ1-5	ASSLHRTVSNQPQH
TRBV19	TRBJ2-2	ASTRTGNTGELF
TRBV9	TRBJ2-5	ASSVSRGLETQY
TRBV4-1	TRBJ1-1	ASSQEDRGPAF
TRBV25-1	TRBJ1-1	ASSEWGVNTEAF
TRBV7-8	TRBJ2-3	ASSPRRIAGGVGTDTQY
TRBV20-1	TRBJ2-3	NLKRADTQY
TRBV6-5	TRBJ1-1	ASSYGDSEAF
TRBV30	TRBJ2-1	AWSYGLAGNNEQF
TRBV19	TRBJ2-3	ASRESGKADTQY
TRBV24-1	TRBJ1-6	ATSDLHRLPYSPLH
TRBV28	TRBJ2-1	ASSPGLAGWSGINEQF
TRBV5-5	TRBJ2-5	ASSLGLGLNQETQY
TRBV29-1	TRBJ1-1	SVRWNTEAF
TRBV11-2	TRBJ2-2	ASSRLAGVNTGELF
TRBV9	TRBJ1-2	ASSTLRDRGYT
TRBV5-4	TRBJ2-2	ASSWTSGRAGELF
TRBV5-1	TRBJ2-1	ASSLGSPGLAGDSSYNEQF
TRBV19	TRBJ2-1	ASRTTGLYNEQF
TRBV3-1/TRBV3-2	TRBJ1-4	ASSLRGPREKLF